The sequence of this T cell receptor (beta chain) was determined in a study of CD8+ T cells in alopecia areata. Isolated RNA was reverse transcribed into cDNA used as the sequencing template. The protocol was immunoSEQ multiplex PCR, while the TCRdb copy is restricted to in-frame clones and leaves out a portion. The sample has around 190,000 clones; roughly three fifths are singletons. Germline trimming cut 6 bases from V and 6 bases from J; bases unmatched to any gene: 12. Germline-derived CDR1 and CDR2 are SGHTA and FQGNSA. The CDR3 loop spans 15 amino acids. The treatment: oral pan-JAK inhibitor, 5-10 mg twice daily.

This specimen consisted of CD4+ T cells sorted from blood, obtained around week 47, from a patient treated with tofacitinib. The TCR was taken from a human donor with alopecia areata. The gene calls are TRBV7-2 and TRBJ1-2, with TRBD1 matching over 8 bases. CDR3 DNA: TGTGCCAGCAGAATTCCTTTGACAGGGGAAAATGGCTACACCTTC. Residues: CASRIPLTGENGYTF.